Listed below are T cell receptor beta chains from one sample, sequenced in a study of blood T cell repertoires in COVID-19. Profiling relied on immunoSEQ multiplex PCR, and the TCRdb table lists in-frame clones only, not all of them. Of around 370,000 clones in the sample, about 87% were seen once. The sample consisted of peripheral blood. These receptors came from a woman aged 45-60 years with COVID-19, enrolled during active disease. Each CDR3 is given with its conserved first and last residue. Each record gives: V gene, J gene, D gene, clone size, CDR3 length, CDR3 DNA, CDR3 protein. D genes are given only for firm matches. Not all rows give a size; the values are once, few, many and, for expanded clones, a class.

TRBV19	TRBJ2-3	NA	NA	14	TGTGCCAGTAGTTACCAGGGAACGGCAGATACGCAGTATTTT	CASSYQGTADTQYF
TRBV14	TRBJ2-1	TRBD1	NA	16	TGTGCCAGCAGCCTATGGACAGGGAGCTCCTACAATGAGCAGTTCTTC	CASSLWTGSSYNEQFF
TRBV7-9	TRBJ1-3	NA	NA	13	TGTGCCAGCAGCTTGGGAGCTGGAAACACCATATATTTT	CASSLGAGNTIYF
TRBV7-8	TRBJ2-1	TRBD1	NA	15	TGTGCCAGCAACCGCGGGACAGGGGGCGGAGATGAGCAGTTCTTC	CASNRGTGGGDEQFF
TRBV11-3	TRBJ1-1	TRBD1	NA	14	TGTGCCAGCAGCCAACAGGGGGCGGGTACTGAAGCTTTCTTT	CASSQQGAGTEAFF
TRBV4-2	TRBJ2-1	TRBD2	NA	19	TGTGCCAGCAGCTCCCGGGGGTACCCAGGACTAGCGGGACATGGCGAGCAGTTCTTC	CASSSRGYPGLAGHGEQFF
TRBV13	TRBJ2-3	NA	NA	16	TGTGCCAGCAGCTTAGTTTCGGGACTGTTCACAGATACGCAGTATTTT	CASSLVSGLFTDTQYF
TRBV4-1	TRBJ2-2	TRBD1	once	16	TGCGCCAGCAGCCGAGGACAGGCCTCGAACACCGGGGAGCTGTTTTTT	CASSRGQASNTGELFF
TRBV29-1	TRBJ2-7	TRBD2	NA	14	TGCAGCGTTCAGGGCGGGACTAGGGCTTCCGAGCAGTACTTC	CSVQGGTRASEQYF
TRBV2	TRBJ1-2	TRBD1	NA	14	TGTGCCAGCATTCTAGTCCGGGACAGGGCTCCGAACGCCTTC	CASILVRDRAPNAF
TRBV29-1	TRBJ2-1	TRBD1	NA	12	TGCAGCGCAGAGGCAGGGGGAATTGAGCAGTTCTTC	CSAEAGGIEQFF
TRBV29-1	TRBJ1-3	NA	NA	13	TGCAGCGTTGAACAGAGGTTTGGAAACACCATATATTTT	CSVEQRFGNTIYF
TRBV11-2	TRBJ1-1	NA	NA	15	TGTGCCAGCAGCTCCCTGACAGACAGGAACACTGAAGCTTTCTTT	CASSSLTDRNTEAFF
TRBV5-4	TRBJ2-3	TRBD2	NA	15	TGTGCCAGCAGCTTGGCTAGCGGGAGGGCAGATACGCAGTATTTT	CASSLASGRADTQYF
TRBV7-2	TRBJ1-1	NA	NA	15	TGTGCCAGCAGCGAGGAGGTTTCGTTTAGGGCTGAAGCTTTCTTT	CASSEEVSFRAEAFF
TRBV5-1	TRBJ1-1	TRBD1	NA	13	TGCGCCAGCACCTGGGACAGGAACACTGAAGCTTTCTTT	CASTWDRNTEAFF
TRBV30	TRBJ1-5	TRBD1	NA	17	TGTGCCTGGTCAAGGGGACAGGGGGCTGCGAGCAATCAGCCCCAGCATTTT	CAWSRGQGAASNQPQHF
TRBV25-1	TRBJ2-7	NA	NA	13	TGTGCCAGCAGTGAACAGGGAAATCACGAGCAGTACTTC	CASSEQGNHEQYF